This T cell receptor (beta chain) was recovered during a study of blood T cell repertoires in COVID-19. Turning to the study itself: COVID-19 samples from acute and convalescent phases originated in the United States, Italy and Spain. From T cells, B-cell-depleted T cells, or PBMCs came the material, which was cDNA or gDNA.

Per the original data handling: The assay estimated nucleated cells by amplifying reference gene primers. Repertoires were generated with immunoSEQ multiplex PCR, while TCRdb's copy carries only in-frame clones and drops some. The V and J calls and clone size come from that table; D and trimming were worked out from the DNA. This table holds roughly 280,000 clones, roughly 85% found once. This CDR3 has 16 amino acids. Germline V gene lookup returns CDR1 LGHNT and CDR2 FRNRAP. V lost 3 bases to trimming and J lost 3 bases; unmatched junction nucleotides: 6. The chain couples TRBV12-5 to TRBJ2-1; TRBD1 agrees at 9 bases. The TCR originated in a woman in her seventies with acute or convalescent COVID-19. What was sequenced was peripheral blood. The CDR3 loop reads CASGLGMGQGYNEQFF. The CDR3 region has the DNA TGTGCTAGTGGTTTAGGGATGGGACAGGGCTACAATGAGCAGTTCTTC.